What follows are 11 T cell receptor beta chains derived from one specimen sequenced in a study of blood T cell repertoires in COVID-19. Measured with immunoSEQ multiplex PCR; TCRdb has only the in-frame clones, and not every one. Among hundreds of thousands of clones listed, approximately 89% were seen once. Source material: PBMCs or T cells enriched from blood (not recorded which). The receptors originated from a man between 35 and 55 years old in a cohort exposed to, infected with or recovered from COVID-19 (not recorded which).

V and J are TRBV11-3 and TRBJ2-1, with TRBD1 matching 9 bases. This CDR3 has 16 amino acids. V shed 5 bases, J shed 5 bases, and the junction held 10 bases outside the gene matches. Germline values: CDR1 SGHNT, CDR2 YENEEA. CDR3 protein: CASSHLLGTGNNEQFF. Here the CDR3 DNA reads TGTGCCAGCAGCCACCTTCTCGGGACAGGGAACAATGAGCAGTTCTTC. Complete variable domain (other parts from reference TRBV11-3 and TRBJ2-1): EAGVVQSPRYKIIEKKQPVAFWCNPISGHNTLYWYLQNLGQGPELLIRYENEEAVDDSQLPKDRFSAERLKGVDSTLKIQPAELGDSAVYLCASSHLLGTGNNEQFFGPGTRLTVL.

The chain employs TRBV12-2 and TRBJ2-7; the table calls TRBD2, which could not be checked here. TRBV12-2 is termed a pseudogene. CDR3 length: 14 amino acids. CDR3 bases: TGTGCAAGTCGCCCCCGGGGGGTTGGGTACGAGCAGTACTTC. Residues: CASRPRGVGYEQYF.

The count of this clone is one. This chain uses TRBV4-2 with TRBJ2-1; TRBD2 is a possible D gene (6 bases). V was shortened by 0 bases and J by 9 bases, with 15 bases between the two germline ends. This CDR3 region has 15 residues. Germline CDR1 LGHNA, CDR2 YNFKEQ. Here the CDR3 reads CASSQDFEASAEQFF. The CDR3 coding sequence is TGTGCCAGCAGCCAAGATTTCGAGGCTAGCGCTGAGCAGTTCTTC.

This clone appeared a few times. This CDR3 is CASGDSQLNTEAFF. CDR3 DNA sequence: TGTGCCAGTGGGGACAGTCAACTGAACACTGAAGCTTTCTTT. The V and J genes are TRBV19 and TRBJ1-1; 7 bases are a match to TRBD1. This CDR3 has 14 residues. The germline V gene encodes CDR1 LNHDA and CDR2 SQIVND (reference sequence). V lost 8 bases, J lost 0 bases, and 6 bases stayed unmatched.

The CDR3, as DNA: TGTGCCAGCTCACCTATGACAGGGGGCCGCGGTTCACCCCTCCACTTT. This codes for CASSPMTGGRGSPLHF. This rearrangement joins TRBV18 to TRBJ1-6, with 10 bases matching TRBD1. This CDR3 is built from 16 residues. Germline CDR1 and CDR2: KGHSH and LQKENI. J was trimmed by 9 bases and V by 3 bases; bases with no gene match: 8.

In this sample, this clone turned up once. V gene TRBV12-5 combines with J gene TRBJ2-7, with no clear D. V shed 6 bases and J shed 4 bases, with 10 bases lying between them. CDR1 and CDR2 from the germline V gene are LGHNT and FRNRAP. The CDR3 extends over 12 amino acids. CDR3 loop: CASGPRAYEQYF. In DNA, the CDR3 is TGTGCTAGTGGGCCCCGAGCGTACGAGCAGTACTTC.

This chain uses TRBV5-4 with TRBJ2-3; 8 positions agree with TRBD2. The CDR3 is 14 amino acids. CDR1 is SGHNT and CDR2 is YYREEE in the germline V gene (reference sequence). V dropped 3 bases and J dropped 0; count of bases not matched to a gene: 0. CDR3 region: CASSSGGSTDTQYF. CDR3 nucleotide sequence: TGTGCCAGCAGCTCGGGGGGGAGCACAGATACGCAGTATTTT.

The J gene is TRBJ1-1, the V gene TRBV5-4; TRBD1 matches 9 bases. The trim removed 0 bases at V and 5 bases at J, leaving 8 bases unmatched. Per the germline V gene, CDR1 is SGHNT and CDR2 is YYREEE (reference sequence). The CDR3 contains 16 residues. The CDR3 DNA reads TGTGCCAGCAGCTTGGGGGGGGGACAGGGAGTAACTGAAGCTTTCTTT. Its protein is CASSLGGGQGVTEAFF.

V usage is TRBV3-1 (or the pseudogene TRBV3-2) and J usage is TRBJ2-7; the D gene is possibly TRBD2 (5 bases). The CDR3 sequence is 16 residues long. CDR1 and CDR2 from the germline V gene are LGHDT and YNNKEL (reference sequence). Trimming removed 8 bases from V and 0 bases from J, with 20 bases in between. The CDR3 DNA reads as TGTGCCAGCCCCCTGAGCAAGCGGACCCCCTCCTACGAGCAGTACTTC. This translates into CASPLSKRTPSYEQYF.

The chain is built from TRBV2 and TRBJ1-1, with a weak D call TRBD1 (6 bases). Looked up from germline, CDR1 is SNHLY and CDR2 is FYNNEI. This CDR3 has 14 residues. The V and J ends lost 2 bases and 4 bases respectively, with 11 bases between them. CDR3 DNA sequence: TGTGCCAGCAGTGAACAGGGGAGAGTCACTGAAGCTTTCTTT. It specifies CASSEQGRVTEAFF.

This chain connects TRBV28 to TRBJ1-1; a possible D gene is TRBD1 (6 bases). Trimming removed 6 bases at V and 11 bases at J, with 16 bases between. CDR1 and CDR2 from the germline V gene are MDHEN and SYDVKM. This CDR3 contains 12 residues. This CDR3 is CASSSTGPGAFF. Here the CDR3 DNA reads TGTGCCAGCAGCTCCACAGGGCCTGGGGCTTTCTTT.